One TCR beta chain is described in this entry. The record originates from a study of blood T cell repertoires in COVID-19. The overall study: Sample material is recorded as cDNA or gDNA derived from T cells, B-cell-depleted T cells, or PBMCs.

CDR1 ENHRY and CDR2 SYGVKD come from the germline V gene. This CDR3 region has 12 residues. V was clipped by 6 bases and J by 3 bases, with 9 bases between them. Clones were read by immunoSEQ multiplex PCR, and TCRdb kept only the in-frame ones, dropping some. The table shows around 85,000 clones, with around 88% occurring only once. Sample: PBMCs or T cells enriched from blood (not recorded which). V is TRBV10-3 and J is TRBJ2-7; D might be TRBD1 (6 bases). The sequence came from a woman in her forties or fifties with acute COVID-19. In DNA, the CDR3 is TGTGCCATCAGGGCGGACAGCTACGAGCAGTACTTC. Translated, it gives CAIRADSYEQYF.